The TCR beta chain described here comes from a study of human T cells and chemical hapten exposure. The germline V gene encodes CDR1 SGHTA and CDR2 FQGNSA. This CDR3 spans 16 amino acids. The germline V and J ends were trimmed by 6 bases and 0 bases, with 14 bases remaining between them. This clonotype was detected ten times or more. TCRdb itself ran the RACE reads through MiXCR, one entry per CDR3 protein. The data hold tens of thousands of distinct CDR3 sequences, with 9.5% to 10% observed a single time. Time point: pre-sensitization, week 0. Stated treatment: therapeutic diphenylcyclopropenone sensitization with weekly scalp DPC. Blood, whole and unfractionated, served as the source for total RNA extraction.

The origin of this receptor is a man in his forties with alopecia areata. Some clones in this sample may be carry-over from other donors' samples. The chain employs TRBV7-2 and TRBJ2-2, with D possibly TRBD2 on 5 matching bases. Sequences were derived from whole blood, sampled in connection with sensitization to the hapten diphenylcyclopropenone (DPC). Written as DNA, the CDR3 is TGTGCCAGCAGTCTAGAGGGCGCCGCGAACACCGGGGAGCTGTTTTTT. Amino acids: CASSLEGAANTGELFF. Drawing the rest from reference TRBV7-2 and TRBJ2-2, the complete variable domain is GAGVSQSPSNKVTEKGKDVELRCDPISGHTALYWYRQSLGQGLEFLIYFQGNSAPDKSGLPSDRFSAERTGGSVSTLTIQRTQQEDSAVYLCASSLEGAANTGELFFGEGSRLTVL.